This T cell receptor (beta chain) was identified during a study of blood T cell repertoires in COVID-19. In the study overall: Both acute and convalescent COVID-19 samples were obtained from the United States, Italy and Spain.

The CDR3 totals 15 residues. The V gene end was trimmed by 4 bases and the J gene end by 6 bases; junction bases not matched to a gene: 10. CDR1 is SGHRS, CDR2 YFSETQ, per germline. As processed by the authors: Counts of nucleated cells, estimated from reference gene primer amplification, were obtained. The data were produced by immunoSEQ multiplex PCR, yet TCRdb's version contains in-frame clones alone and is incomplete. Clone size and the V and J calls come from that table; the DNA yielded D and trimming. The table has roughly 100,000 clones, over 75% seen once. The clonotype originates from a human donor in a cohort sampled during active COVID-19. Sequencing used peripheral blood. The chain has TRBV5-1 and TRBJ1-1, with 9 bases matching TRBD1. CDR3 DNA sequence: TGCGCCAGCAGCCAGGACAGGGGTGGTATCCCTGAAGCTTTCTTT. As protein: CASSQDRGGIPEAFF. The full variable domain, its missing parts supplied by reference TRBV5-1 and TRBJ1-1, is KAGVTQTPRYLIKTRGQQVTLSCSPISGHRSVSWYQQTPGQGLQFLFEYFSETQRNKGNFPGRFSGRQFSNSRSEMNVSTLELGDSALYLCASSQDRGGIPEAFFGQGTRLTVV.